This T cell receptor beta chain was captured in a study of siplizumab effects on memory and regulatory T cells. This clone was recorded only once. Its target is not known. Regarding the study as a whole: The apparent diversity of naive T cells exceeded that of memory cells, and naive T cells seemed to make a major contribution to the alloresponse.

Method: immunoSEQ multiplex PCR; TCRdb's copy keeps in-frame clones and lacks some. In the table there are 87,000 or so clones, around 94% of which are singletons. Sequences were obtained from non-Treg CD4+ T cells sorted from blood. This sequence originates from a human donor in good health.

The DNA of the CDR3 is TGTGCCAGCAGCCCGACCGCCCGGGACAGGGTAGGAGAGACCCAGTACTTC. Its translation is CASSPTARDRVGETQYF. The genes are TRBV4-2 and TRBJ2-5, with 9 nucleotides matching TRBD1. Looked up from germline, CDR1 is LGHNA and CDR2 is YNFKEQ. The V and J ends lost 4 bases and 4 bases, in that order; junction bases with no gene match: 13. The length of the CDR3 is 17 residues.